A single T cell receptor beta chain is shown here with its context. The repertoire was sequenced with immunoSEQ multiplex PCR; TCRdb's copy has only in-frame clones and lacks some. The sample has about 250,000 clones; about 86% are singletons. The sample comes from a study of blood T cell repertoires in COVID-19. This CDR3 comprises 15 residues. Germline V gene data show CDR1 as LNHDA and CDR2 as SQIVND (reference sequence). V gave up 4 bases and J gave up 3 bases, with 13 bases separating them. The clonotype comes from a man older than 75 with acute or convalescent COVID-19. The sample comprised peripheral blood. The rearrangement links TRBV19 to TRBJ1-5; a possible D gene is TRBD1 (5 bases). The CDR3 spells CASSTYRRDNQPQHF. In DNA, the CDR3 is TGTGCCAGTAGTACCTACAGGAGGGACAATCAGCCCCAGCATTTT.